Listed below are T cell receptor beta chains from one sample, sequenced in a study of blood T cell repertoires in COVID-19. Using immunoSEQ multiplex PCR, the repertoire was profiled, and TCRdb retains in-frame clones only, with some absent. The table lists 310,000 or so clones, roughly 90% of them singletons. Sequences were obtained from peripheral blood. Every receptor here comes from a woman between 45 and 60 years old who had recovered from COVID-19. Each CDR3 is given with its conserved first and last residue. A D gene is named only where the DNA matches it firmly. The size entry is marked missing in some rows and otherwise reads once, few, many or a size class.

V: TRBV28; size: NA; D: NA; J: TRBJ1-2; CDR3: CASTSTPDRLYGYTF; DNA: TGTGCCAGCACCTCCACCCCCGACAGGCTCTATGGCTACACCTTC
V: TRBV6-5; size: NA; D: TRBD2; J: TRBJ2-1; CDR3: CASSYIAGTYNEQFF; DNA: TGTGCCAGCAGTTACATAGCGGGGACCTACAATGAGCAGTTCTTC
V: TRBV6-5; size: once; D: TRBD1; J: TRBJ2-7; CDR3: CASNPGQGLEQYF; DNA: TGTGCCAGCAACCCAGGACAGGGACTTGAGCAGTACTTC
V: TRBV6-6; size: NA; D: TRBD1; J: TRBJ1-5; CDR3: CASLSLQGINNQPQHF; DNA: TGTGCCAGCCTCTCACTACAGGGGATAAACAATCAGCCCCAGCATTTT
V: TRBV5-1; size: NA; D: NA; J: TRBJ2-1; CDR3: CASSVDSYNEQFF; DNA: TGCGCCAGCAGCGTGGACAGTTACAATGAGCAGTTCTTC
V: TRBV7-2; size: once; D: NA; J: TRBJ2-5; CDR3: CASSLGGSETQYF; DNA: TGTGCCAGCAGCTTAGGAGGGTCAGAGACCCAGTACTTC
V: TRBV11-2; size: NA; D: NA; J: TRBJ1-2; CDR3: CASSPRLLGPGYTF; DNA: TGTGCCAGCAGCCCGAGGTTACTGGGTCCGGGCTACACCTTC
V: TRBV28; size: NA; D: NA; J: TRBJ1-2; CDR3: CASTPPGVGGYTF; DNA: TGTGCCAGCACCCCCCCGGGGGTAGGGGGCTACACCTTC
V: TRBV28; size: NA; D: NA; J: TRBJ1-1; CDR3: CASSLYTGPNTEAFF; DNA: TGTGCCAGCAGTTTATATACAGGGCCGAACACTGAAGCTTTCTTT
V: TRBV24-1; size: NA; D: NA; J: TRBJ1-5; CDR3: CATSPGLNQPQHF; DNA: TGTGCCACCAGTCCGGGACTCAATCAGCCCCAGCATTTT
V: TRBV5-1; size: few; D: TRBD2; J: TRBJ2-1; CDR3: CASSPGTSGTGEEQFF; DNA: TGCGCCAGCAGCCCGGGGACTAGCGGGACAGGAGAGGAGCAGTTCTTC
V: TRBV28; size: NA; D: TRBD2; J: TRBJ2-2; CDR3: CASSFVAGDTPMRELFF; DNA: TGTGCCAGCAGTTTTGTGGCGGGAGATACACCGATGAGGGAGCTGTTTTTT